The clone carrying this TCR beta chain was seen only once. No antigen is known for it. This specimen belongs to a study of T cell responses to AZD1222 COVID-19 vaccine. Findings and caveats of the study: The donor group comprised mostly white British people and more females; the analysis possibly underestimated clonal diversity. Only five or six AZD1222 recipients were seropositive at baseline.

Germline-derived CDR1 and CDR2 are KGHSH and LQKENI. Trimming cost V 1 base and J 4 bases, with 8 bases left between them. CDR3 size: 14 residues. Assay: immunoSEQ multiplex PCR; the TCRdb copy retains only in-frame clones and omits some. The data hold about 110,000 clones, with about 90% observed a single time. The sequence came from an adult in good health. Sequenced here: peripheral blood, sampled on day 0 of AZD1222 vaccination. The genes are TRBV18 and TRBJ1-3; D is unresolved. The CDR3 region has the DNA TGTGCCAGCTCACCACAGGACGCCGGAAACACCATATATTTT. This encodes CASSPQDAGNTIYF. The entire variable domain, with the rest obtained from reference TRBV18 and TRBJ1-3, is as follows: NAGVMQNPRHLVRRRGQEARLRCSPMKGHSHVYWYRQLPEEGLKFMVYLQKENIIDESGMPKERFSAEFPKEGPSILRIQQVVRGDSAAYFCASSPQDAGNTIYFGEGSWLTVV.